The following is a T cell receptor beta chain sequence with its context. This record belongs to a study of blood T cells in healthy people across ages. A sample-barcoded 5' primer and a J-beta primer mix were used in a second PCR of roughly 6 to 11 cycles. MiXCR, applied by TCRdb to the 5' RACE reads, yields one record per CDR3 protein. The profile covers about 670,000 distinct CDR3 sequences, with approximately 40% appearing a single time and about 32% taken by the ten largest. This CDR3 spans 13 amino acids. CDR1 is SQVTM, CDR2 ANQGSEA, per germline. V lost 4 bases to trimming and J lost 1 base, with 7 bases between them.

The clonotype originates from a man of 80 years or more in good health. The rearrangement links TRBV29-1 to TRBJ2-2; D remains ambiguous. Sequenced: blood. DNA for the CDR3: TGCAGCGTTGGAAAGGGGAACACCGGGGAGCTGTTTTTT. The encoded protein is CSVGKGNTGELFF.